These 12 T cell receptor beta chains originate from one sample sequenced in a study of T cells in women clearing cervical HPV infection. Assay used: immunoSEQ multiplex PCR; TCRdb lists only in-frame clones, some missing. The data include about 14,000 clones; the top ten clones carry roughly 8.2%. Sequenced material: blood buffy coat. These receptors originate from a woman between 18 and 70 years old with a cervical HPV16 infection that either progressed to CIN3+ or cleared (not recorded which).

CDR3: CSAPLTGNYGYTF. The covered CDR3 bases are TGCAGTGCTCCTCTGACAGGGAACTATGGC. The chain couples TRBV20-1 to TRBJ1-2, with TRBD1 matching 7 bases. Read data end 3 residues before the CDR3 end; the end is taken from the germline J gene. V lost 5 bases, J lost 2 bases, and 5 bases stayed unmatched. Germline V gene data show CDR1 as DFQATT and CDR2 as SNEGSKA (reference sequence). The CDR3 consists of 13 residues.

Turning to this clone: The read falls 3 residues short of the CDR3 end, and the missing part is taken from the germline J gene. The genes are TRBV7-9 and TRBJ2-3, with D tentatively TRBD2 (5 bases). The CDR3 length is 15 residues. CDR1 and CDR2 from the germline V gene are SEHNR and FQNEAQ (reference sequence). The CDR3 bases that were read are TGTGCCAGCAGCCCACTAGGACTTTTTGGGGAGACG. Its protein is CASSPLGLFGET. The CDR3 as a whole reads CASSPLGLFGETQYF. The variable domain in full, completed from reference TRBV7-9 and TRBJ2-3, reads DTGVSQNPRHKITKRGQNVTFRCDPISEHNRLYWYRQTLGQGPEFLTYFQNEAQLEKSRLLSDRFSAERPKGSFSTLEIQRTEQGDSAMYLCASSPLGLFGETQYFGPGTRLTVL.

With respect to this clone: The DNA ends 3 residues before the CDR3 does, and the rest of the CDR3 is filled in from the germline J gene. The chain couples TRBV6-2 or TRBV6-3 to TRBJ1-2; D may be TRBD1 (5 bases). The CDR3 runs to 15 residues. Germline V gene lookup returns CDR1 MNHEY and CDR2 SVGEGT. CDR3 bases read: TGTGCCAGCAGTTATAGGCCGGGACTCTTCTACGAC. It specifies CASSYRPGLFYD. The complete CDR3 protein is CASSYRPGLFYDYTF.

As for this clone: The read gets to within 3 residues of the CDR3 end, and the germline J gene fills in the rest. The chain links TRBV10-2 to TRBJ2-7, with 8 bases identical to TRBD1. The CDR3 spans 14 residues. CDR1 is WSHSY, CDR2 SAAADI, per germline. The V and J ends lost 2 bases and 3 bases, in that order; junction bases with no gene match: 3. The CDR3 loop is CASSETGQDYEQYF. The covered CDR3 bases are TGCGCCAGCAGTGAGACGGGACAGGACTACGAG.

This CDR3 is CATSYGEAYGQYF. The DNA read from the CDR3 is TGTGCCACCTCTTACGGGGAGGCCTATGGT. This chain connects TRBV19 to TRBJ2-4, with D possibly being TRBD2 (6 bases). The read ends 3 residues before the CDR3 terminus; that terminus is restored from the germline J gene. This CDR3 comprises 13 residues. The germline V gene has CDR1 LNHDA and CDR2 SQIVND (reference sequence). Supplemented by reference TRBV19 and TRBJ2-4, the full variable domain reads DGGITQSPKYLFRKEGQNVTLSCEQNLNHDAMYWYRQDPGQGLRLIYYSQIVNDFQKGDIAEGYSVSREKKESFPLTVTSAQKNPTAFYLCATSYGEAYGQYFGAGTRLSVL.

This clone is identified as medium-sized from frequency. The CDR3 goes on 3 residues after the read ends, and that part is filled in from the germline J gene. This rearrangement joins TRBV7-8 to TRBJ2-3, with 7 bases identical to TRBD1. Germline loops: CDR1 SGHVS, CDR2 FQNEAQ. CDR3 size: 17 residues. The CDR3 DNA, read in part, is TGTGCCAGCAGCTTAGGCCCTGACAGGGCGCGCAGTCAGCCG. Translating gives CASSLGPDRARSQP. The complete CDR3 protein is CASSLGPDRARSQPQYF. Variable domain in full (rest from reference TRBV7-8 and TRBJ2-3): GAGVSQSPRYKVAKRGQDVALRCDPISGHVSLFWYQQALGQGPEFLTYFQNEAQLDKSGLPSDRFFAERPEGSVSTLKIQRTQQEDSAVYLCASSLGPDRARSQPQYFGPGTRLTVL.

On this clone itself: The CDR3 end lies 3 residues beyond the end of the read and is filled in from the germline J gene. The rearrangement joins TRBV2 to TRBJ2-5; D is perhaps TRBD1 (5 bases). Trimming removed 3 bases at V and 7 bases at J, with 9 bases between. This CDR3 is 12 amino acids long. Germline loops: CDR1 SNHLY, CDR2 FYNNEI. Here the CDR3 reads CASSEQGVTQYF. The CDR3 DNA, read in part, is TGTGCCAGCAGTGAGCAAGGGGTGACC.

CDR3 protein: CASSVGTQGYNEQFF. The part of the CDR3 DNA that was read is TGTGCCAGCAGCGTAGGTACGCAGGGATACAATGAG. This chain joins TRBV9 and TRBJ2-1, with D possibly TRBD1 on 5 matching bases. The read terminates 3 residues ahead of where the CDR3 ends, so the germline J gene completes it. The CDR3 is 15 residues long. The V gene's germline CDR1 is SGDLS and CDR2 YYNGEE. V shed 0 bases and J shed 4 bases, with 11 bases lying between them.

Note on this clone: The read comes to an end 3 residues before the CDR3 does, leaving the germline J gene to fill in the end. V and J are TRBV7-3 and TRBJ2-2, with 7 bases that match TRBD1. The CDR3 totals 15 residues. Germline V gives CDR1 SGHTA, CDR2 FQGTGA. J lost 1 base, V lost 5 bases, and 4 bases had no gene match. The CDR3 spells CASSPGTENTGELFF. The CDR3 bases that were read are TGTGCCAGCAGCCCCGGGACAGAGAACACCGGGGAG.

Concerning this clone itself: Read coverage stops 3 residues before the CDR3 terminus; the germline J gene supplies the remainder. The rearrangement joins TRBV7-2 to TRBJ1-1; D unresolved. This CDR3 comprises 14 residues. Germline CDR1 is SGHTA and CDR2 is FQGNSA. CDR3 loop: CASGADPSSYEAFF. The part of the CDR3 DNA that was read is TGTGCCAGCGGTGCAGACCCTAGCTCCTACGAG.

Comments on this clone: The CDR3 extends 3 residues past the end of the read, so its final part is completed from the germline J gene. V usage is TRBV4-2 and J usage is TRBJ1-1; 9 bases map to TRBD1. Trimming cost V 1 base and J 1 base; bases outside gene matches: 4. The CDR3 runs to 16 residues. Germline-derived CDR1 and CDR2 are LGHNA and YNFKEQ. CDR3 DNA, as far as it was read: TGTGCCAGCAGCCAAGGGGAGGGACAGGGGAACACTGAA. Its protein is CASSQGEGQGNTE. Given in full, the CDR3 is CASSQGEGQGNTEAFF.

Comment on this clone: Read sequence stops 3 residues before the CDR3 end, and the germline J gene provides the missing end. The V and J genes are TRBV20-1 and TRBJ2-3; possibly TRBD1 for D (6 bases). Germline V gene lookup returns CDR1 DFQATT and CDR2 SNEGSKA (reference sequence). The CDR3 length is 17 residues. The V gene lost 1 base and the J gene lost 2 bases, with 19 bases spanning the gap. Incomplete CDR3 DNA: TGCAGTGCTAGAGTACCAGATACAGGGAAATACACAGATACG. It yields the protein CSARVPDTGKYTDT. The full CDR3 reads CSARVPDTGKYTDTQYF.